These 7 T cell receptor beta chains were all obtained from the same sample, sequenced in a study of technical replicates of blood from a few donors. TCRdb keeps only in-frame clones here, not all; method: immunoSEQ multiplex PCR. The table has roughly 71,000 clones, nearly 97% seen once. Sequencing was carried out using T cells isolated from PBMCs. These receptors came from a human donor in good health.

This chain joins TRBV19 and TRBJ1-6; TRBD1 matches 9 bases. Germline V gives CDR1 LNHDA, CDR2 SQIVND (reference sequence). Trimming cost V 5 bases and J 7 bases; bases outside gene matches: 6. The CDR3 is made up of 15 amino acids. The CDR3 DNA sequence: TGTGCCAGTAGTCTCGGGACAGGGAAAAATTCACCCCTCCACTTT. It specifies CASSLGTGKNSPLHF.

This chain uses TRBV7-9 with TRBJ2-7; D gene uncertain. Germline values: CDR1 SEHNR, CDR2 FQNEAQ (reference sequence). CDR3 size: 12 residues. The ends were cut back, 10 bases at V and 2 bases at J, with 12 bases in the middle. CDR3 residues: CAITDRPYEQYF. The CDR3 region has the DNA TGTGCCATAACAGACCGTCCCTACGAGCAGTACTTC.

About this clone: This same CDR3 is encoded by further DNA sequences in the sample. The chain links TRBV7-9 to TRBJ2-7; D uncertain. Germline V gene lookup returns CDR1 SEHNR and CDR2 FQNEAQ (reference sequence). Trimming left V 5 bases short and J 3 bases short, with 8 bases between. CDR3 length: 12 residues. In DNA, the CDR3 is TGTGCCAGCAGCCCGAGCCTCTACGAGCAGTACTTC. Protein: CASSPSLYEQYF.

This chain connects TRBV10-3 to TRBJ2-1; D unclear. CDR3 size: 13 residues. The V gene lost 0 bases and the J gene lost 6 bases, with 6 bases spanning the gap. Looked up from germline, CDR1 is ENHRY and CDR2 is SYGVKD. Here the CDR3 DNA reads TGTGCCATCAGTGAGTCCAGAAGCAATGAGCAGTTCTTC. It is translated as CAISESRSNEQFF.

The V and J genes are TRBV6-5 and TRBJ1-6; maybe TRBD1 (6 bases). The V and J ends lost 7 bases and 9 bases respectively, with 16 bases between them. The CDR3 totals 14 residues. Germline V gene sequence: CDR1 MNHEY, CDR2 SVGAGI. The CDR3 here is CASKEQGGISPLHF. The CDR3 bases are TGTGCCAGCAAAGAACAGGGAGGGATTTCACCCCTCCACTTT.

The chain employs TRBV19 and TRBJ2-7, with a possible D match to TRBD2 (6 bases). CDR3 length equals 14 residues. Trimming shortened V by 3 bases and J by 6 bases, and 15 bases separated the two germline ends. The germline V gene encodes CDR1 LNHDA and CDR2 SQIVND (reference sequence). CDR3 loop: CASSMQGGNSEQYF. The DNA of the CDR3 is TGTGCCAGTAGTATGCAGGGAGGAAATTCCGAGCAGTACTTC.

The J gene is TRBJ2-7, the V gene TRBV6-5; 7 bases are a match to TRBD2. The CDR3 sequence is 14 residues long. CDR1 is MNHEY and CDR2 is SVGAGI in the germline V gene. Losses at the gene ends were 0 bases for V and 4 bases for J; bases not matched to a gene: 3. This CDR3 reads CASSYSSSGYEQYF. The CDR3 DNA follows: TGTGCCAGCAGTTACTCTTCTAGCGGTTACGAGCAGTACTTC.